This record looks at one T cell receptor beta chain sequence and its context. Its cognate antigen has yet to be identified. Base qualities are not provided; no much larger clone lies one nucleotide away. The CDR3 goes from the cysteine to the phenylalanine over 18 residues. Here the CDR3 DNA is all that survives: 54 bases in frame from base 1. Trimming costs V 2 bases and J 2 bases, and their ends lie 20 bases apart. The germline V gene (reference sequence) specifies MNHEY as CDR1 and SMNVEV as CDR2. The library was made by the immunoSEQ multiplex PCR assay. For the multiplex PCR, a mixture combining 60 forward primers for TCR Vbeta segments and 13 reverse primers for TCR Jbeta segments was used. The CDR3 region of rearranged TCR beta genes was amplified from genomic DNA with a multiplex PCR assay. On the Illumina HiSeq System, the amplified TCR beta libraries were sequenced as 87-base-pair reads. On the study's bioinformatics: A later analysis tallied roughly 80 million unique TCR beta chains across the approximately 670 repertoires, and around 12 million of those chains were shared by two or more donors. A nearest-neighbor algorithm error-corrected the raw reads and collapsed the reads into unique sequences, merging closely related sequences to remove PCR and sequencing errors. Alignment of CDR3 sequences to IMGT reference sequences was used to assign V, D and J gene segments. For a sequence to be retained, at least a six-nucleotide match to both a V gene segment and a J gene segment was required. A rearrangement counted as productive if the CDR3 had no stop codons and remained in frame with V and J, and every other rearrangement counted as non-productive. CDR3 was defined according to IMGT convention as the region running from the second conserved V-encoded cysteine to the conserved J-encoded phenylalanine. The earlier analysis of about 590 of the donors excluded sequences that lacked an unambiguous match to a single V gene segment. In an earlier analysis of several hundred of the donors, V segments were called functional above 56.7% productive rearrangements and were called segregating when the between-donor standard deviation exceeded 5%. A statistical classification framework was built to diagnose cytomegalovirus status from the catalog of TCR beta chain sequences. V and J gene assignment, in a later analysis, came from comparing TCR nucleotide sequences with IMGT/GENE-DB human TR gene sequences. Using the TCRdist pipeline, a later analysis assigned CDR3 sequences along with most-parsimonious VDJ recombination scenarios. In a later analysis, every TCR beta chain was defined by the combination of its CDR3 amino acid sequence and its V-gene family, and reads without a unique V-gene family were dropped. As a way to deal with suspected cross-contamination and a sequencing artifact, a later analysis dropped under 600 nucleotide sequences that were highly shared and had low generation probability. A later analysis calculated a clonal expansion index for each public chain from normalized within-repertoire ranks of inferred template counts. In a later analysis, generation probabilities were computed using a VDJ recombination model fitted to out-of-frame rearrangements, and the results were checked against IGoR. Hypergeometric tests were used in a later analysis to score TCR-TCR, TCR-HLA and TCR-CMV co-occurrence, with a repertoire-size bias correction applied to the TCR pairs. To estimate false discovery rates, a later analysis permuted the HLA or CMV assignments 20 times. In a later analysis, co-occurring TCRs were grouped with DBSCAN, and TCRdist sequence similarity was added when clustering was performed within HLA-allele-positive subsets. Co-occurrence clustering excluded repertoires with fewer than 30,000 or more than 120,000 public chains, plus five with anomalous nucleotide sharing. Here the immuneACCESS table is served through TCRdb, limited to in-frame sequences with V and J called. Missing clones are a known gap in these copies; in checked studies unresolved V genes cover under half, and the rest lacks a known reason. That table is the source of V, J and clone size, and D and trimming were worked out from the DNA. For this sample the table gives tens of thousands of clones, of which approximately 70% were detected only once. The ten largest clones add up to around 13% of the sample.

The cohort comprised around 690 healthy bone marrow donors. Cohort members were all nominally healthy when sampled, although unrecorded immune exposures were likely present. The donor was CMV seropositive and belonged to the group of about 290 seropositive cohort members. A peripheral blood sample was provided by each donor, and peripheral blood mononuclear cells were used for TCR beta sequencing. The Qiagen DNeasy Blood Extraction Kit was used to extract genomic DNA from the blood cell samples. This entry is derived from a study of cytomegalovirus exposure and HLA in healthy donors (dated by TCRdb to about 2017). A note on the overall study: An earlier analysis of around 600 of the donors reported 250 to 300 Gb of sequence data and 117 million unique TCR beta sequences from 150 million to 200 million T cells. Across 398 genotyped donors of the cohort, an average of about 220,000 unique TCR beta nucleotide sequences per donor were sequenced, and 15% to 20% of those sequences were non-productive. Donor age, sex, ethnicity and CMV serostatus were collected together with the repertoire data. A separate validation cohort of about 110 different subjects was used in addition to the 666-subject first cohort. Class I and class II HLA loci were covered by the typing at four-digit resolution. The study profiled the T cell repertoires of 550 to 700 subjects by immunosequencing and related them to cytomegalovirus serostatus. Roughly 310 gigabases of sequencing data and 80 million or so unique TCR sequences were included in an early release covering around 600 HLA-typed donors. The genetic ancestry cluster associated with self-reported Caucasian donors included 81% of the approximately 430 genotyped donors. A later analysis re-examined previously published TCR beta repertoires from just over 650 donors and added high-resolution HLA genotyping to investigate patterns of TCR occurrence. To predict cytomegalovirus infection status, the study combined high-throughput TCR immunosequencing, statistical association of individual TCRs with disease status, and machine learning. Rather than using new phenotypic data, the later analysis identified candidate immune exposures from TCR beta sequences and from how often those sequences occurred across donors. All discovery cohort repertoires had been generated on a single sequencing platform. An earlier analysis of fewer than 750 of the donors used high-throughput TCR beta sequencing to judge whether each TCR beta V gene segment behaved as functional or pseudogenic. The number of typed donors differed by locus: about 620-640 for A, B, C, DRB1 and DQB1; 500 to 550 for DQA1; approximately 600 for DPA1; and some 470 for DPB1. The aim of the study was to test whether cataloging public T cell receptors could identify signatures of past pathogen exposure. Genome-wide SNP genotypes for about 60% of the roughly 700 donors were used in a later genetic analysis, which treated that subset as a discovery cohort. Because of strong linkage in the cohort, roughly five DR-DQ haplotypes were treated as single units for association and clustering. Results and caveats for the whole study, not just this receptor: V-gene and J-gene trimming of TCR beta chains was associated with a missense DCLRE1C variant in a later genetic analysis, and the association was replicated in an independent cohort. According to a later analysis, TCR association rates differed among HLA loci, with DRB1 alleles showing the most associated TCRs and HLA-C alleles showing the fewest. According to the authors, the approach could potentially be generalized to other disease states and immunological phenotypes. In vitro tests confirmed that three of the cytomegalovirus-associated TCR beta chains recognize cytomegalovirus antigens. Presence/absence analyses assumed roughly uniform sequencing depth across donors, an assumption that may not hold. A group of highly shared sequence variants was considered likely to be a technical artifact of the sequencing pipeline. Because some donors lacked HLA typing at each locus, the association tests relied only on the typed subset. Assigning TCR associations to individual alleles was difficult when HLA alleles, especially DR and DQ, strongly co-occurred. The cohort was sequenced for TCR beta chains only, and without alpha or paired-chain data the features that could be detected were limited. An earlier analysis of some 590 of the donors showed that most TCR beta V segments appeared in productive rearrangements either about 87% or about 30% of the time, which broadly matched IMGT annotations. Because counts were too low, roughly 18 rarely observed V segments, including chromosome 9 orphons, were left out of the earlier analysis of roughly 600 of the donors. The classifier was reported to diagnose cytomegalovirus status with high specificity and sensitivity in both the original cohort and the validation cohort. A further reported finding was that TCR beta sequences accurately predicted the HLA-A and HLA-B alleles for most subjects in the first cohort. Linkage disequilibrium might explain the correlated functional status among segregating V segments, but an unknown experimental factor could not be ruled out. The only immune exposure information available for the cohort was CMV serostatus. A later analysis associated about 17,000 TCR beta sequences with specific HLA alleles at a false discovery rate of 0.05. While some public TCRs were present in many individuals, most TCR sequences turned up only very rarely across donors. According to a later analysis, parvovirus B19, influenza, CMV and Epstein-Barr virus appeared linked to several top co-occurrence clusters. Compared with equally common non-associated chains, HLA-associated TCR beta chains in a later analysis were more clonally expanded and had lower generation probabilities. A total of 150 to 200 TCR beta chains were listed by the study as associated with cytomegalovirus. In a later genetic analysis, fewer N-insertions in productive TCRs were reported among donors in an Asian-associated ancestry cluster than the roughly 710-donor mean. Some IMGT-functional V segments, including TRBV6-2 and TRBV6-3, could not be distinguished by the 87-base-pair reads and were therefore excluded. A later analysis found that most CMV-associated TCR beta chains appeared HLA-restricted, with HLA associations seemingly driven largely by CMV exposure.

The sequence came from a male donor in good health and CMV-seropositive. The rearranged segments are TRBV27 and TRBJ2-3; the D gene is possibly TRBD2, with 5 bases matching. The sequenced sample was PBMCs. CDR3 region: CASSLGSSSAGYTDTQYF. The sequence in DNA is TGTGCCAGCAGTTTAGGGAGTTCCTCGGCAGGCTACACAGATACGCAGTATTTT.